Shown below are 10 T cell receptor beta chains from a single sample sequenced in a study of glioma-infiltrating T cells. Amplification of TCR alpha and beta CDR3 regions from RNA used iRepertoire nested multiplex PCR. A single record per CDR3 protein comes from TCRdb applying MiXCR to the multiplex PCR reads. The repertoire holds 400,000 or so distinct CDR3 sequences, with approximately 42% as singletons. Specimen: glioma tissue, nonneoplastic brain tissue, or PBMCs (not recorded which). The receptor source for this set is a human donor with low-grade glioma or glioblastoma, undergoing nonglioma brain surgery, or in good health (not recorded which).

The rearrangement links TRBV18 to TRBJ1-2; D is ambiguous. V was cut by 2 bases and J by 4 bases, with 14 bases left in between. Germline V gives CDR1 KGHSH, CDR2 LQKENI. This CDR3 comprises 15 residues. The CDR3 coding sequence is TGTGCCAGCTCACCAACGGCGAAAGTAGCCTATGGCTACACCTTC. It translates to CASSPTAKVAYGYTF.

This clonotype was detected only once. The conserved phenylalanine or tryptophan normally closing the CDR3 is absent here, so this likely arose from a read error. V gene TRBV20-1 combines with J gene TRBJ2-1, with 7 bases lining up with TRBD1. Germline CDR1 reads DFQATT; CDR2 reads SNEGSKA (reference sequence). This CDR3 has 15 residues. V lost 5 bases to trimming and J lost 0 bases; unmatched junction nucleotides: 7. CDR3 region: CSARAWTGSYNEQFL. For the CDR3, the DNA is TGCAGTGCTCGAGCCTGGACAGGCTCCTACAATGAGCAGTTCTTA.

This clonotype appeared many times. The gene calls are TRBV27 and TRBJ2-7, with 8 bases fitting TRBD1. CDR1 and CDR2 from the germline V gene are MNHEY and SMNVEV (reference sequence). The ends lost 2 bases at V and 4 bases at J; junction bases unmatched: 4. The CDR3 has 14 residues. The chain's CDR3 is CASSLTGQGYEQYF. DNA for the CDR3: TGTGCCAGCAGTTTAACCGGACAGGGTTACGAGCAGTACTTC.

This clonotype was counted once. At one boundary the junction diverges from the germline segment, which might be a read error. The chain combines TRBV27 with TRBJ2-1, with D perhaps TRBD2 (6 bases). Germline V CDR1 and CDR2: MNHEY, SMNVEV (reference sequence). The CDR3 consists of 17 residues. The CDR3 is CASSFPRGAGLHNGQFF. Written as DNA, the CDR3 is TGTGCCAGCAGTTTTCCCCGCGGGGCAGGGCTCCACAATGGGCAGTTCTTC.

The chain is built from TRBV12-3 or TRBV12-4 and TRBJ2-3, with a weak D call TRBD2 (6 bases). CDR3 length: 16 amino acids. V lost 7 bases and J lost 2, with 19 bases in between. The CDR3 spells CASNQARGRPTDTQYF. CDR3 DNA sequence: TGTGCCAGCAACCAAGCTCGGGGGAGGCCCACAGATACGCAGTATTTT.

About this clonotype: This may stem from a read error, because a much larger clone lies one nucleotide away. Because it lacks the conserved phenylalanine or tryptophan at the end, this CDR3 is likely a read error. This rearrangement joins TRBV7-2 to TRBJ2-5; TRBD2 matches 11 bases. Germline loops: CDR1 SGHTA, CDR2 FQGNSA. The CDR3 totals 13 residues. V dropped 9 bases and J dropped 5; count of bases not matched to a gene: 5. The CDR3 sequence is CASSGRAGETQYL. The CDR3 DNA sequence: TGTGCCAGTAGCGGGAGGGCCGGCGAGACCCAGTACCTC.

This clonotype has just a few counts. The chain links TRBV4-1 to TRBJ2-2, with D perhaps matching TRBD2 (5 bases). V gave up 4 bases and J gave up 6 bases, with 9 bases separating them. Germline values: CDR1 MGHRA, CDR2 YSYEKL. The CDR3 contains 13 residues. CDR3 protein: CASSREGAGELFF. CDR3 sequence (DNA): TGCGCCAGCAGCCGAGAGGGAGCCGGGGAGCTGTTTTTT.

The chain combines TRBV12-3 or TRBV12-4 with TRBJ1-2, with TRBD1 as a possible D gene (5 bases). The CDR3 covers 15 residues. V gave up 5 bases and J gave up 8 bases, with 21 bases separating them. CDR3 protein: CASSAPGEIGVGYTF. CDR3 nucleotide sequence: TGTGCCAGCAGTGCCCCCGGGGAGATAGGGGTAGGCTACACCTTC.

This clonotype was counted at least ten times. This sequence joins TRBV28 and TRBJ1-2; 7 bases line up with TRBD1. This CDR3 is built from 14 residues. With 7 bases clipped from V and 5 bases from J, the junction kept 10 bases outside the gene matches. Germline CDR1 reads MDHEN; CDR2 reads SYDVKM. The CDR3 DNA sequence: TGTGCCAGCATCTCCACGGGGACAGTATATGGCTACACCTTC. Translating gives CASISTGTVYGYTF.

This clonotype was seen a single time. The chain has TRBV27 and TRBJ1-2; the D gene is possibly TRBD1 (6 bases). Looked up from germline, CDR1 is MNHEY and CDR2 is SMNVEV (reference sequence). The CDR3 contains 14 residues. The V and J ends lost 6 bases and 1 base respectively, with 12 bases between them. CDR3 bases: TGTGCCAGCAGCGTAGGGGGGAATAACTATGGCTACACCTTC. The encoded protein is CASSVGGNNYGYTF.